These 11 T cell receptor beta chains were all obtained from the same sample, sequenced in a study of coeliac disease. Libraries were prepared by immunoSEQ multiplex PCR; TCRdb keeps only in-frame clonotypes and omits some of them. This sample has about 960 clones; approximately 58% occur once, and the top ten carry around an eighth. Material: lamina propria lymphocytes from the gut. All receptors derive from a woman between 50 and 59 years old with celiac disease on a gluten-free diet.

The rearrangement uses TRBV27 and TRBJ2-5, with D maybe TRBD2 (7 bases). Germline lookup yields CDR1 MNHEY and CDR2 SMNVEV (reference sequence). With 3 bases removed from V and 2 bases from J, the gap between germline ends came to 10 bases. This CDR3 region has 14 residues. The CDR3 reads CASSFRGAQETQYF. The CDR3 DNA reads TGTGCCAGCAGTTTCCGGGGGGCTCAAGAGACCCAGTACTTC.

This clone is judged large (0.1 to 1%). V is TRBV19 and J is TRBJ2-7; tentatively, D is TRBD1 (6 bases). This CDR3 has 15 amino acids. Germline V gene lookup returns CDR1 LNHDA and CDR2 SQIVND (reference sequence). Trimming pared 4 bases from V and 0 bases from J, leaving 13 bases between. CDR3 residues: CASSRQAANSYEQYF. The DNA of the CDR3 is TGTGCCAGTAGTAGACAGGCCGCTAACTCCTACGAGCAGTACTTC.

This chain connects TRBV19 to TRBJ1-5; 10 bases fit TRBD1. Germline lookup yields CDR1 LNHDA and CDR2 SQIVND (reference sequence). The CDR3 has 15 residues. J lost 5 bases, V lost 5 bases, and 6 bases had no gene match. CDR3 nucleotides: TGTGCCAGTAGTCGGGGACAGGGGATAGATCAGCCCCAGCATTTT. It specifies CASSRGQGIDQPQHF.

V is TRBV30 and J is TRBJ2-7; no definite D call. The V gene's germline CDR1 is GTSNPN and CDR2 SVGIG (reference sequence). The CDR3 loop spans 11 amino acids. Trimming shortened V by 1 base and J by 9 bases, and 10 bases separated the two germline ends. CDR3 DNA sequence: TGTGCCTGGAGTGGAGGTGTCGGGCAGTACTTC. Translating gives CAWSGGVGQYF.

The sample holds a few counts of this clone. The chain combines TRBV29-1 with TRBJ2-1, with 10 bases aligning to TRBD1. The V segment lost 3 bases and the J segment 5 bases; nucleotides outside the gene matches: 10. CDR3 length equals 16 residues. In germline, CDR1 is SQVTM, CDR2 ANQGSEA. CDR3 nucleotides: TGCAGCGTTGACGGAGTTCGGACAGGGGGTGACAATGAGCAGTTCTTC. It codes for CSVDGVRTGGDNEQFF.

This chain links TRBV5-5 with TRBJ1-6; D gene uncertain. The length of the CDR3 is 14 residues. V was clipped by 1 base and J by 6 bases, with 8 bases between them. Germline CDR1 SGHKS, CDR2 YYEKEE (reference sequence). The CDR3 sequence is CASSLTAANSPLHF. CDR3 bases: TGTGCCAGCAGCTTGACAGCTGCTAATTCACCCCTCCACTTT.

The genes are TRBV19 and TRBJ1-3; D is undetermined. V was clipped by 11 bases and J by 2 bases, with 10 bases between them. CDR1 and CDR2 (germline): LNHDA, SQIVND (reference sequence). There are 12 residues in the CDR3. CDR3 nucleotide sequence: TGTGCCCGGGAGGTAACTGGAAACACCATATATTTT. Its protein is CAREVTGNTIYF.

The rearrangement uses TRBV18 and TRBJ2-3; D unresolved. Germline-derived CDR1 and CDR2 are KGHSH and LQKENI. The CDR3 runs to 13 residues. Trimming took off 3 bases at V and 4 bases at J, with 8 bases between the two ends. The CDR3 loop is CASSPPSADTQYF. The CDR3 DNA reads TGTGCCAGCTCACCCCCCAGCGCAGATACGCAGTATTTT.

The V gene is TRBV28, the J gene TRBJ1-4; 11 positions agree with TRBD1. The CDR3 is 17 residues long. Trimming removed 5 bases from V and 4 bases from J; junction bases left unmatched: 9. Looked up from germline, CDR1 is MDHEN and CDR2 is SYDVKM. The CDR3 DNA reads TGTGCCAGCAGTCTCCGGACAGGGGGCGCGCTTAATGAAAAACTGTTTTTT. As protein: CASSLRTGGALNEKLFF.

V and J are TRBV7-9 and TRBJ2-5; D is undetermined. V was trimmed by 2 bases and J by 0 bases, leaving 13 bases between them. The length of the CDR3 is 16 residues. Germline CDR1 reads SEHNR; CDR2 reads FQNEAQ (reference sequence). CDR3 sequence: CASSLIMAVDQETQYF. CDR3 DNA: TGTGCCAGCAGCTTAATAATGGCCGTCGACCAAGAGACCCAGTACTTC.

V usage is TRBV28 and J usage is TRBJ1-2, with 8 positions matching TRBD1. V was pared by 5 bases and J by 8 bases, with 4 bases of the junction left unmatched. CDR3 size: 12 residues. Germline V gene lookup returns CDR1 MDHEN and CDR2 SYDVKM. The CDR3 is CASSLRGRGYTF. CDR3 bases: TGTGCCAGCAGTCTCAGGGGGCGAGGCTACACCTTC.